The 24 T cell receptor beta chains below were found in one sample sequenced in a study of blood T cell repertoires in COVID-19. TCRdb's copy holds only in-frame clones and misses some; the assay was immunoSEQ multiplex PCR. This table has 140,000 to 150,000 clones, roughly 85% appearing once. Source material: PBMCs or T cells enriched from blood (not recorded which). These receptor sequences come from a man aged 45 to 65 who had recovered from COVID-19.

This clone was counted once. J is TRBJ1-4 and V is TRBV3-1 (or the pseudogene TRBV3-2), with TRBD1 identical over 8 bases. Unmatched junction bases numbered 4, after V lost 3 bases and J lost 10 bases. CDR1 LGHDT and CDR2 YNNKEL come from the germline V gene (reference sequence). The CDR3 is 13 amino acids. The CDR3 reads CASSQTGVGKLFF. DNA for the CDR3: TGTGCCAGCAGCCAGACAGGGGTCGGAAAACTGTTTTTT.

The rearrangement links TRBV28 to TRBJ1-2; weak D call: TRBD1 (5 bases). Germline-derived CDR1 and CDR2 are MDHEN and SYDVKM. Trimming removed 3 bases at V and 5 bases at J, with 19 bases between. The CDR3 spans 16 residues. The chain's CDR3 is CASSFSGNPVRYGYTF. In DNA, the CDR3 is TGTGCCAGCAGTTTCTCAGGGAATCCAGTTAGGTATGGCTACACCTTC.

CDR3 in DNA: TGTGCCAGCAGCTCGGTGGGACAGGGTTATGGTCAGCCCCAGCATTTT. Protein: CASSSVGQGYGQPQHF. This sequence joins TRBV7-2 and TRBJ1-5, with 9 bases fitting TRBD1. Germline-derived CDR1 and CDR2 are SGHTA and FQGNSA. The CDR3 runs 16 residues. Trimming at V came to 4 bases and at J to 6 bases, leaving 10 bases not matched to a gene.

The gene calls are TRBV27 and TRBJ2-1; 13 bases align to TRBD2. CDR1 is MNHEY and CDR2 is SMNVEV in the germline V gene (reference sequence). V was clipped by 3 bases and J by 2 bases; unmatched bases: 7. The CDR3 is 18 amino acids. The CDR3 protein is CASSLWTSGRIAYNEQFF. CDR3 in DNA: TGTGCCAGCAGTTTGTGGACTAGCGGGAGAATCGCCTACAATGAGCAGTTCTTC.

The chain is built from TRBV10-3 and TRBJ1-5, with D possibly being TRBD1 (6 bases). The germline V and J ends were trimmed by 3 bases and 4 bases, with 13 bases remaining between them. This CDR3 is built from 15 residues. CDR1 and CDR2 from the germline V gene are ENHRY and SYGVKD. CDR3 sequence: CAISDLQGGNQPQHF. CDR3 DNA sequence: TGTGCCATCAGTGATCTACAGGGTGGGAATCAGCCCCAGCATTTT.

The chain has TRBV3-1 (or the pseudogene TRBV3-2) and TRBJ1-2; weak D call: TRBD1 (5 bases). Trimming removed 3 bases at V and 8 bases at J, with 19 bases between. CDR1 LGHDT and CDR2 YNNKEL come from the germline V gene (reference sequence). This CDR3 contains 15 residues. Here the CDR3 reads CASSQSAGSIGGYTF. The CDR3 DNA follows: TGTGCCAGCAGCCAGAGCGCAGGGTCCATTGGGGGCTACACCTTC.

The chain recombines TRBV19 with TRBJ2-3; D gene unclear. The germline CDR1 and CDR2 sequences are LNHDA and SQIVND (reference sequence). This CDR3 spans 14 amino acids. Trimming pared 3 bases from V and 3 bases from J, leaving 10 bases between. The DNA of the CDR3 is TGTGCCAGTAGTATTGGCGGTTATACAGATACGCAGTATTTT. Translated: CASSIGGYTDTQYF.

The CDR3: CASSVTGSAGKLFF. Written as DNA, the CDR3 is TGTGCCAGCAGTGTAACAGGGTCAGCGGGGAAACTGTTTTTT. The gene calls are TRBV2 and TRBJ1-4; weak D call: TRBD1 (6 bases). Trimming removed 4 bases from V and 11 bases from J, with 17 bases in between. CDR1 SNHLY and CDR2 FYNNEI come from the germline V gene. The CDR3 is 14 amino acids.

V gene TRBV9 combines with J gene TRBJ2-5; TRBD2 matches at 10 bases. J was trimmed by 4 bases and V by 0 bases; bases with no gene match: 3. The germline gives CDR1 SGDLS, CDR2 YYNGEE. The CDR3 is made up of 15 amino acids. CDR3 sequence reads: CASSVAGLAVETQYF. CDR3 sequence (DNA): TGTGCCAGCAGCGTAGCCGGACTAGCGGTAGAGACCCAGTACTTC.

The chain combines TRBV7-8 with TRBJ1-5; D unresolved. The CDR3 spans 15 residues. Germline loops: CDR1 SGHVS, CDR2 FQNEAQ. Trimming took 1 base from V and 4 from J, leaving 11 bases between them. CDR3 sequence: CASSLGLLRNQPQHF. As DNA, the CDR3 is TGTGCCAGCAGCTTAGGACTCCTCCGGAATCAGCCCCAGCATTTT.

This clone showed up just a few times. The J gene is TRBJ1-2, the V gene TRBV19; 8 bases align to TRBD1. This CDR3 comprises 16 residues. Losses at the gene ends were 5 bases for V and 5 bases for J; bases not matched to a gene: 13. The germline V gene has CDR1 LNHDA and CDR2 SQIVND (reference sequence). In DNA, the CDR3 is TGTGCCAGTAGTTCCTCGATCCAGGGGGCGCCTTATGGCTACACCTTC. This translates into CASSSSIQGAPYGYTF.

This chain links TRBV7-2 with TRBJ2-7; a weak D match, TRBD2 (5 bases). The CDR3 length is 13 residues. The germline gives CDR1 SGHTA, CDR2 FQGNSA. The V and J ends lost 3 bases and 0 bases respectively, with 6 bases between them. CDR3 DNA: TGTGCCAGCAGCTTCGGGGACTCCTACGAGCAGTACTTC. Protein sequence: CASSFGDSYEQYF.

The chain has TRBV28 and TRBJ2-7; 7 nucleotides agree with TRBD1. Per the germline V gene, CDR1 is MDHEN and CDR2 is SYDVKM. The CDR3 length is 14 residues. With 5 bases clipped from V and 3 bases from J, the junction kept 7 bases outside the gene matches. The CDR3 coding sequence is TGTGCCAGCAGTCGAACGGACAGGTACTACGAGCAGTACGTC. This translates into CASSRTDRYYEQYV.

V is TRBV4-3 and J is TRBJ2-6; D gene ambiguous. CDR1 is LGHNA and CDR2 is YSLEER in the germline V gene. V lost 4 bases to trimming and J lost 0 bases, with 10 bases between them. The CDR3 has 16 amino acids. CDR3 region: CASSPRISSGANVLTF. DNA of the CDR3: TGCGCCAGCAGCCCTAGGATCAGCTCTGGGGCCAACGTCCTGACTTTC.

This chain links TRBV7-2 with TRBJ2-1; 11 bases fit TRBD2. Per germline, CDR1 SGHTA and CDR2 FQGNSA. Germline trimming cut 4 bases from V and 7 bases from J; bases unmatched to any gene: 9. The length of the CDR3 is 16 residues. CDR3 sequence (DNA): TGTGCCAGCAGCTCGGTTACTAGCGGGAGTTGGAATGAGCAGTTCTTC. Residues: CASSSVTSGSWNEQFF.

This clone has just one count. CDR3 nucleotides: TGTGCCTGGAGTGGCCAGCTAGCGGGGGGAGGCGGGGAGCTGTTTTTT. The encoded protein is CAWSGQLAGGGGELFF. The gene calls are TRBV30 and TRBJ2-2; 11 nucleotides line up with TRBD2. Trimming cost V 1 base and J 7 bases; bases outside gene matches: 8. There are 16 residues in the CDR3. Germline CDR1 reads GTSNPN; CDR2 reads SVGIG (reference sequence).

The genes are TRBV7-2 and TRBJ2-5; D unclear. The V gene's germline CDR1 is SGHTA and CDR2 FQGNSA. Trimming took 5 bases from V and 1 from J, leaving 11 bases between them. The CDR3 sequence is 14 residues long. The CDR3 loop reads CASSKTETQETQYF. In DNA form, the CDR3 reads TGTGCCAGCAGCAAAACAGAGACCCAAGAGACCCAGTACTTC.

V is TRBV28 and J is TRBJ1-2, with 9 bases fitting TRBD1. Germline V gives CDR1 MDHEN, CDR2 SYDVKM. J gave up 4 bases and V 4 bases, and 4 bases lay outside the gene matches. The CDR3 covers 14 residues. As DNA, the CDR3 is TGTGCCAGCAGTTCCCCACAGGGGGCCTATGGCTACACCTTC. It yields the protein CASSSPQGAYGYTF.

This clone has only one observation. The chain combines TRBV9 with TRBJ2-4; possibly TRBD2 for D (7 bases). The ends were cut back, 4 bases at V and 0 bases at J, with 20 bases in the middle. The CDR3 is 18 amino acids. Germline lookup yields CDR1 SGDLS and CDR2 YYNGEE. The CDR3 nucleotides read TGTGCCAGCAGCCCGGGGGGACACAAATTGTTAGCCAAAAACATTCAGTACTTC. Translation gives CASSPGGHKLLAKNIQYF.

The chain employs TRBV7-3 and TRBJ1-5; 8 nucleotides line up with TRBD1. The length of the CDR3 is 17 residues. V lost 3 bases and J lost 2; bases outside the gene matches: 9. Germline CDR1 reads SGHTA; CDR2 reads FQGTGA. The CDR3 region is CASSFRTGRFGNQPQHF. In nucleotides, the CDR3 is TGTGCCAGCAGCTTCCGGACAGGGAGGTTTGGCAATCAGCCCCAGCATTTT.

This clone was observed a single time. The genes are TRBV15 and TRBJ1-2; TRBD1 aligns across 9 bases. Germline V gene data show CDR1 as LNHNV and CDR2 as YYDKDF (reference sequence). Germline trimming cut 6 bases from V and 2 bases from J; bases unmatched to any gene: 7. The CDR3 consists of 15 residues. CDR3: CATRSTTGGNYGYTF. In DNA, the CDR3 is TGTGCCACCAGAAGCACCACAGGGGGCAACTATGGCTACACCTTC.

This CDR3 is CASSETGGWGNQPQHF. The CDR3 bases are TGTGCCAGCAGTGAGACAGGGGGCTGGGGCAATCAGCCCCAGCATTTT. The chain employs TRBV6-1 and TRBJ1-5, with 10 bases lining up with TRBD1. This CDR3 contains 16 residues. Germline V lookup: CDR1 MNHNS, CDR2 SASEGT. The J segment lost 2 bases and the V segment lost 3 bases, leaving 4 bases of the junction unmatched.

The rearrangement links TRBV5-5 to TRBJ2-1; 10 bases match TRBD2. The trim removed 3 bases at V and 11 bases at J, leaving 8 bases unmatched. The length of the CDR3 is 14 residues. The germline CDR1 and CDR2 sequences are SGHKS and YYEKEE (reference sequence). DNA for the CDR3: TGTGCCAGCAGCTCTCCGTTTAGCGGGGGGAAGCAGTTCTTC. Translation: CASSSPFSGGKQFF. Supplemented by reference TRBV5-5 and TRBJ2-1, the full variable domain reads DAGVTQSPTHLIKTRGQQVTLRCSPISGHKSVSWYQQVLGQGPQFIFQYYEKEERGRGNFPDRFSARQFPNYSSELNVNALLLGDSALYLCASSSPFSGGKQFFGPGTRLTVL.

In its sample, this clone was seen once. The chain couples TRBV7-2 to TRBJ1-5, with a possible D match to TRBD1 (6 bases). The V gene's germline CDR1 is SGHTA and CDR2 FQGNSA. V lost 1 base to trimming and J lost 7 bases, with 14 bases between them. CDR3 size: 15 residues. For the CDR3, the DNA is TGTGCCAGCAGCTTAGAGGCAGGGGCAGGCCAGCCCCAGCATTTT. Its translation is CASSLEAGAGQPQHF.